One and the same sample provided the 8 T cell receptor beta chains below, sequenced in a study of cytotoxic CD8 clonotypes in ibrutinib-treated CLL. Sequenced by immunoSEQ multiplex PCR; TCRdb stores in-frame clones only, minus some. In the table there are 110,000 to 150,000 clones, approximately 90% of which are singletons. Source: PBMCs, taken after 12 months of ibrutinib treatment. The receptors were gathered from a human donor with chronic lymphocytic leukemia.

CDR3 amino acids: CSVHRGSTEAFF. In DNA, the CDR3 is TGCAGCGTTCACAGGGGGAGCACTGAAGCTTTCTTT. The chain has TRBV29-1 and TRBJ1-1; 8 bases fit TRBD1. CDR1 and CDR2 from the germline V gene are SQVTM and ANQGSEA. There are 12 residues in the CDR3. J gave up 4 bases and V 5 bases, and 3 bases lay outside the gene matches.

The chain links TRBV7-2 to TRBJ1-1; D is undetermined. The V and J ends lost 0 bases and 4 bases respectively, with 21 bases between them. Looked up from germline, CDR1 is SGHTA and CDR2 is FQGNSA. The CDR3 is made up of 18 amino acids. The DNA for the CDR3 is TGTGCCAGCAGCTTAGCGCCCCACAGATCAGCCTGGGGCACTGAAGCTTTCTTT. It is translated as CASSLAPHRSAWGTEAFF.

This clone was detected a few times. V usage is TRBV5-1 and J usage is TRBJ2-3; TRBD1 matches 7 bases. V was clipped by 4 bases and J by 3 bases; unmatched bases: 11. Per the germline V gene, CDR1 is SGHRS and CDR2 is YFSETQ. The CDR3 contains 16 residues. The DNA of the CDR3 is TGCGCCAGCAGCGAAAACAGGGGAGTCGGTACAGATACGCAGTATTTT. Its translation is CASSENRGVGTDTQYF.

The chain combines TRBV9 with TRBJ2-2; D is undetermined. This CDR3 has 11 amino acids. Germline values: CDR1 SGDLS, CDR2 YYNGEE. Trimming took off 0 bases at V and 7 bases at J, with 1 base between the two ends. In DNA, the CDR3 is TGTGCCAGCAGCGTAGACGGGGAGCTGTTTTTT. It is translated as CASSVDGELFF.

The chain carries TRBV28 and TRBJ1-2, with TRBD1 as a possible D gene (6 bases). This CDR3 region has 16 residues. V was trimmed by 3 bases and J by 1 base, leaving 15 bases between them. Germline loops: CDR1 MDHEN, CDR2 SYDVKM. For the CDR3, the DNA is TGTGCCAGCAGTTTTCAGCAGGGAGGGGGTAACTATGGCTACACCTTC. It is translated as CASSFQQGGGNYGYTF.

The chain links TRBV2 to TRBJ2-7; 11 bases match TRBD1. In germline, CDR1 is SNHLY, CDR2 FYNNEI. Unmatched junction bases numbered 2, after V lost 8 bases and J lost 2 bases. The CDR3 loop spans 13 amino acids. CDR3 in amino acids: CASGGQGAYEQYF. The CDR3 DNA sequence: TGTGCCAGCGGGGGACAGGGGGCCTACGAGCAGTACTTC.

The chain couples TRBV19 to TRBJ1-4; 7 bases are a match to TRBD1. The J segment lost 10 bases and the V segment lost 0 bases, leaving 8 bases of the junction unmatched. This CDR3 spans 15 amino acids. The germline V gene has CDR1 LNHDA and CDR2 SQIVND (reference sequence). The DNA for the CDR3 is TGTGCCAGTAGTATAGATGCAGGACAGGTCAGAAAACTGTTTTTT. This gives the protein CASSIDAGQVRKLFF.

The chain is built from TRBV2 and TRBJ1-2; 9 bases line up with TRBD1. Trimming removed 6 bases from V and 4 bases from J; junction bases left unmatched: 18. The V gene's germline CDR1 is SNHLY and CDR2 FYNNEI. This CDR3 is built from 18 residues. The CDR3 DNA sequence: TGTGCCAGCAGACCATTCGTCTCGAGGGACAGGGTGGGCTATGGCTACACCTTC. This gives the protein CASRPFVSRDRVGYGYTF. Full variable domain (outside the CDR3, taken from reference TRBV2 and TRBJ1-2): EPEVTQTPSHQVTQMGQEVILRCVPISNHLYFYWYRQILGQKVEFLVSFYNNEISEKSEIFDDQFSVERPDGSNFTLKIRSTKLEDSAMYFCASRPFVSRDRVGYGYTFGSGTRLTVV.